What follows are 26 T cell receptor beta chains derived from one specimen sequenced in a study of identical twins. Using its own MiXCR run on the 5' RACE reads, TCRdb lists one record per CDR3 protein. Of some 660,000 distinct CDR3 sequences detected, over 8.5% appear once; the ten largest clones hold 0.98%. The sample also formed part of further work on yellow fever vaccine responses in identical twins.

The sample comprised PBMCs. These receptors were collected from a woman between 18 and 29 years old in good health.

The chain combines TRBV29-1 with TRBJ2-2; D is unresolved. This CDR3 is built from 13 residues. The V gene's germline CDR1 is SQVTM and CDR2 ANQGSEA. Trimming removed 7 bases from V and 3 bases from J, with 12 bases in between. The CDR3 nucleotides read TGCAGCGCCGGTAGGATCGACACCGGGGAGCTGTTTTTT. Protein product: CSAGRIDTGELFF.

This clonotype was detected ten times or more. The CDR3 nucleotides are TGCGCCAGCAGCCCCGGGCAGGGCGGTACCGGGGAGCTGTTTTTT. Translated: CASSPGQGGTGELFF. The V call is TRBV5-1, the J call TRBJ2-2; D is perhaps TRBD1 (5 bases). The CDR3 runs 15 residues. CDR1 SGHRS and CDR2 YFSETQ come from the germline V gene. Trimming took 4 bases from V and 5 from J, leaving 15 bases between them.

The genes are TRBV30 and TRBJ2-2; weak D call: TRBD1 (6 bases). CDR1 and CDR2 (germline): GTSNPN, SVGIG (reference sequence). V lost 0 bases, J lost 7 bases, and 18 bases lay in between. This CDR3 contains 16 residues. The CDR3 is CAWSVRAGVTVGELFF. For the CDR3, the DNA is TGTGCCTGGAGTGTAAGAGCAGGGGTTACAGTCGGGGAGCTGTTTTTT.

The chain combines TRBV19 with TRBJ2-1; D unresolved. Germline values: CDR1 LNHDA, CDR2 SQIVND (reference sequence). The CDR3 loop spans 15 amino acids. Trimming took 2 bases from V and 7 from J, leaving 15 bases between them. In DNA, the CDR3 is TGTGCCAGTAGTATATTCAGAGCTGAGTTTAATGAGCAGTTCTTC. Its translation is CASSIFRAEFNEQFF.

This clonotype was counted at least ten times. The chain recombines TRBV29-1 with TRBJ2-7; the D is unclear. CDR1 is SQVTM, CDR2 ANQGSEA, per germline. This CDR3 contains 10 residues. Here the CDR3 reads CSFPGYEQYF. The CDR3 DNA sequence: TGCAGTTTTCCCGGTTACGAGCAGTACTTC.

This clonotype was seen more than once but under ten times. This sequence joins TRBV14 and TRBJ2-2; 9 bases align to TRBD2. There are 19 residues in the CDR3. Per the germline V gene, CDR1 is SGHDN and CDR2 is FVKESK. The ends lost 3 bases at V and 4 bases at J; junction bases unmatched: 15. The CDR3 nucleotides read TGTGCCAGCAGCCAGTTTTCCGGGACTAGCATTTTGGTCACCGGGGAGCTGTTTTTT. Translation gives CASSQFSGTSILVTGELFF.

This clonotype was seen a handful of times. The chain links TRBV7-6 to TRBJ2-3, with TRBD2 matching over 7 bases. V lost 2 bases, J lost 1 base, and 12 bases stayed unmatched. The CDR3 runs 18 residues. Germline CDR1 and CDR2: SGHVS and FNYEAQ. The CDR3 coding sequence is TGTGCCAGCAGCTTAACCTTGGGATGGGCGGGGGGCACAGATACGCAGTATTTT. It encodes CASSLTLGWAGGTDTQYF.

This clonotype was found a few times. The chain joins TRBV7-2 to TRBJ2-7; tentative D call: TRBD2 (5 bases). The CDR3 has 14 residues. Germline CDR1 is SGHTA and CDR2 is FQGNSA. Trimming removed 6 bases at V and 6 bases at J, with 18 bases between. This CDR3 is CASSPGIVGREQYF. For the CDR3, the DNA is TGTGCCAGCAGTCCCGGGATTGTGGGCCGCGAGCAGTACTTC.

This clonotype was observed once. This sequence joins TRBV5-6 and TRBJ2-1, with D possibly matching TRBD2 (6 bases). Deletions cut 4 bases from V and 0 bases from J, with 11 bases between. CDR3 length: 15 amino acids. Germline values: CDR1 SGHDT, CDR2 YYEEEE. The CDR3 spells CASSRGLPSYNEQFF. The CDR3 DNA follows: TGTGCCAGCAGCAGGGGACTCCCCTCCTACAATGAGCAGTTCTTC. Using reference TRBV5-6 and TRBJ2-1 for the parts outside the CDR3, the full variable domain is DAGVTQSPTHLIKTRGQQVTLRCSPKSGHDTVSWYQQALGQGPQFIFQYYEEEERQRGNFPDRFSGHQFPNYSSELNVNALLLGDSALYLCASSRGLPSYNEQFFGPGTRLTVL.

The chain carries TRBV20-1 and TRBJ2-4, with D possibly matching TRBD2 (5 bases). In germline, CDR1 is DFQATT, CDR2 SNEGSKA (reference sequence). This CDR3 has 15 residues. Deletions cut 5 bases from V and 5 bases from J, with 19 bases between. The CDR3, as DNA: TGCAGTGCTTCCCCCCGGACTGAGGGCGAAAACATTCAGTACTTC. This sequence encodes CSASPRTEGENIQYF.

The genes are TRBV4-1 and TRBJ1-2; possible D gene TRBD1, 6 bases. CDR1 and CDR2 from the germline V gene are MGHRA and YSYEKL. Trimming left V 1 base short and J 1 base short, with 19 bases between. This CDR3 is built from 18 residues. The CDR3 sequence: CASSQVVAGAPINYGYTF. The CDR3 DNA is TGCGCCAGCAGCCAAGTAGTGGCAGGGGCCCCAATTAACTATGGCTACACCTTC.

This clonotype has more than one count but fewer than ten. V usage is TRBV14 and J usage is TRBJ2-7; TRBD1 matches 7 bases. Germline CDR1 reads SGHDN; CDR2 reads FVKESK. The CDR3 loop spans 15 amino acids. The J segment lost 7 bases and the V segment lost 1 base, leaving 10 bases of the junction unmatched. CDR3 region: CASSQGDRVYEEQYF. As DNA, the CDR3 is TGTGCCAGCAGCCAAGGTGACAGGGTCTATGAAGAGCAGTACTTC.

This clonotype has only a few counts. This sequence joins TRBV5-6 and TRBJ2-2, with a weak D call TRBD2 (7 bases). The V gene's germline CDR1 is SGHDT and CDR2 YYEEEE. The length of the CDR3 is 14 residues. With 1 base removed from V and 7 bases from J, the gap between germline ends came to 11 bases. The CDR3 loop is CASSLWGGNGELFF. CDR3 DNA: TGTGCCAGCAGCTTGTGGGGGGGCAACGGGGAGCTGTTTTTT.

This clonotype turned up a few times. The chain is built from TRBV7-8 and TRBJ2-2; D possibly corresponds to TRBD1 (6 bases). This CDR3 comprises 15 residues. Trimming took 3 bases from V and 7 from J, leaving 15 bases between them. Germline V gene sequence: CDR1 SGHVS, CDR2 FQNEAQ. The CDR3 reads CASSFAGTRSGELFF. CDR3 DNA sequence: TGTGCCAGCAGCTTTGCCGGGACACGAAGCGGGGAGCTGTTTTTT.

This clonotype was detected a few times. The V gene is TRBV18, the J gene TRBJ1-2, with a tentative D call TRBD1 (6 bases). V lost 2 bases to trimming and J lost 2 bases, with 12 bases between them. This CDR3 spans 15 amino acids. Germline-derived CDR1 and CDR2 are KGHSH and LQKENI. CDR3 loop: CASSPVTGTNYGYTF. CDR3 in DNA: TGTGCCAGCTCACCAGTAACAGGGACCAACTATGGCTACACCTTC. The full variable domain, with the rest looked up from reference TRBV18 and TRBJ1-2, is NAGVMQNPRHLVRRRGQEARLRCSPMKGHSHVYWYRQLPEEGLKFMVYLQKENIIDESGMPKERFSAEFPKEGPSILRIQQVVRGDSAAYFCASSPVTGTNYGYTFGSGTRLTVV.

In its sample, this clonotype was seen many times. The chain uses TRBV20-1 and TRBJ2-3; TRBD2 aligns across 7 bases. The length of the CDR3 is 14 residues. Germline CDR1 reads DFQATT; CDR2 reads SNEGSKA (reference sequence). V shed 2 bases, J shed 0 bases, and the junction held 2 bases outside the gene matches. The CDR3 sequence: CSARIAGSTDTQYF. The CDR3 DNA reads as TGCAGTGCTAGAATAGCGGGTAGCACAGATACGCAGTATTTT.

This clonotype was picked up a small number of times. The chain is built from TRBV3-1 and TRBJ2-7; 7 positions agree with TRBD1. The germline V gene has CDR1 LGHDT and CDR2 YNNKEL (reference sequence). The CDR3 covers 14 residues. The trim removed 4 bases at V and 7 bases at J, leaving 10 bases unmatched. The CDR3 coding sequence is TGTGCCAGCAGCCGAGACAGGGCAGTGGAGGAGCAGTACTTC. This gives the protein CASSRDRAVEEQYF.

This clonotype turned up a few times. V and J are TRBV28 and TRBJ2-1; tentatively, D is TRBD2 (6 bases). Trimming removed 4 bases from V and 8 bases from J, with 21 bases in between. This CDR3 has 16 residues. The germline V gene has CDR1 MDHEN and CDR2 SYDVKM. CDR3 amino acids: CASSSPRERPGDEQFF. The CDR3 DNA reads TGTGCCAGCAGTTCTCCACGGGAGAGACCCGGGGATGAGCAGTTCTTC.

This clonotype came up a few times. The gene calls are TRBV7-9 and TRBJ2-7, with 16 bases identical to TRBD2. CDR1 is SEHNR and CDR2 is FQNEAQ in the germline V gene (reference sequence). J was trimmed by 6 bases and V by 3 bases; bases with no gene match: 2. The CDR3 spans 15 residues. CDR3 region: CASSLGLAGGPEQYF. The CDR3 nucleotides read TGTGCCAGCAGCTTGGGACTAGCGGGAGGGCCCGAGCAGTACTTC.

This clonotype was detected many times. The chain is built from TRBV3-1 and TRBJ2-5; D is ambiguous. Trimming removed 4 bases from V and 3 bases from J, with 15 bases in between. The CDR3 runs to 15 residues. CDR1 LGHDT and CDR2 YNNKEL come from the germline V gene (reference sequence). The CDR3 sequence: CASSPHASIEETQYF. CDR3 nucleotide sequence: TGTGCCAGCAGCCCACACGCCTCTATAGAAGAGACCCAGTACTTC.

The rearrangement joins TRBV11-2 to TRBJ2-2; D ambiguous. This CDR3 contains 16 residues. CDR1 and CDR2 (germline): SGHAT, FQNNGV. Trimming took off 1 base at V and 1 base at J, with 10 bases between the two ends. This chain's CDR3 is CASSLVPTQNTGELFF. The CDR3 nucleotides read TGTGCCAGCAGCTTAGTGCCGACTCAGAACACCGGGGAGCTGTTTTTT.

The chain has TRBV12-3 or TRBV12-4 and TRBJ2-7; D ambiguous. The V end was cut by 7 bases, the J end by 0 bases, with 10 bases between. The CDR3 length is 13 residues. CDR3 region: CASKISLSYEQYF. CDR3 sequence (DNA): TGTGCCAGCAAGATCAGCCTCTCCTACGAGCAGTACTTC.

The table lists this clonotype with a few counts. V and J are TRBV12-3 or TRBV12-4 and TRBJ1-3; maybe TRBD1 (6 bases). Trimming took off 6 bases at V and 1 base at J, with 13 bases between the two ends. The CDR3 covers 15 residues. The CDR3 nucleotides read TGTGCCAGCAGCCAATTCGACAGGTCTGGAAACACCATATATTTT. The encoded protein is CASSQFDRSGNTIYF.

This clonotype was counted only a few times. This CDR3 reads CASSLSLGTSDYTF. The CDR3 nucleotides read TGCGCCAGCAGCTTGTCGCTCGGGACTAGCGACTACACCTTC. This chain uses TRBV5-1 with TRBJ1-2; a possible D gene is TRBD1 (5 bases). CDR3 size: 14 residues. V gave up 1 base and J gave up 10 bases, with 17 bases separating them. Germline-derived CDR1 and CDR2 are SGHRS and YFSETQ. Filled out from reference TRBV5-1 and TRBJ1-2, the complete variable domain reads KAGVTQTPRYLIKTRGQQVTLSCSPISGHRSVSWYQQTPGQGLQFLFEYFSETQRNKGNFPGRFSGRQFSNSRSEMNVSTLELGDSALYLCASSLSLGTSDYTFGSGTRLTVV.

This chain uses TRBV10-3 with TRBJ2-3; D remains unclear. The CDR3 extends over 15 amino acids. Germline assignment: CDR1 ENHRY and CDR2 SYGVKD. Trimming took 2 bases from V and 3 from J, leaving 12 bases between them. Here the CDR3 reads CAISEDEALTDTQYF. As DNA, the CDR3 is TGTGCCATCAGTGAGGACGAGGCTTTAACAGATACGCAGTATTTT.

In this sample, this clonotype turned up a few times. The CDR3 region is CASSLAGQGAWGYTF. In nucleotides, the CDR3 is TGTGCCAGCAGCTTAGCCGGACAGGGGGCATGGGGCTACACCTTC. This chain links TRBV7-9 with TRBJ1-2; the match to TRBD1 covers 11 bases. There are 15 residues in the CDR3. CDR1 is SEHNR and CDR2 is FQNEAQ in the germline V gene (reference sequence). Germline trimming cut 0 bases from V and 8 bases from J; bases unmatched to any gene: 5.